This TCR beta chain comes out of a study of cytomegalovirus exposure and HLA in healthy donors. For the study at large: Researchers previously reported finding 90 million to 130 million unique TCR beta sequences from roughly 200 million T cells.

Use of 60 Vbeta and 13 Jbeta primers characterized the PCR. Repertoires were generated with immunoSEQ multiplex PCR, while TCRdb's copy carries only in-frame clones and drops some. The profile shows 95,000 to 100,000 clones, around 74% of them singletons. Concerning this clone itself: Its antigen is still unknown.

Study results and limitations: In an earlier analysis, most TCR beta V segments were productive about 87% or about 30% of the time. TCR beta sequences reportedly predicted the HLA-A and HLA-B alleles of most subjects accurately.

The ends were cut back, 0 bases at V and 1 base at J, with 7 bases in the middle. This CDR3 has 15 residues. Germline V lookup: CDR1 SGHDT, CDR2 YYEEEE. The receptor was derived from a woman aged 40 to 49 in good health and CMV-seronegative. The V call is TRBV5-6, the J call TRBJ2-2; possibly TRBD2 for D (5 bases). Material: PBMCs. The chain's CDR3 is CASSLAGMNTGELFF. The CDR3 nucleotides read TGTGCCAGCAGCTTGGCCGGGATGAACACCGGGGAGCTGTTTTTT.